Below, 13 T cell receptor beta chains from the same sample are listed, as sequenced in a study of T cell changes during pregnancy in multiple sclerosis (dated by TCRdb to between 2018 and 2020). The protocol used for the library was the immunoSEQ multiplex PCR assay. Entries here come from immuneACCESS through TCRdb and include only in-frame sequences with V and J called. Some clones fail to appear in such tables; in the studies checked, an unresolved V gene covers under half of the shortfall, and the cause of the remainder is unknown. In this sample the table shows about 67,000 clones, roughly 94% of which occur a single time. The top ten clones comprise about 1.6% of the sample. The input for sequencing was peripheral blood, taken after pregnancy. The receptors shown here come from a female donor with multiple sclerosis, enrolled in a pregnancy study.

This clone has a single count. The V call is TRBV7-9, the J call TRBJ2-5, with 7 bases identical to TRBD1. CDR3 length: 16 amino acids. Germline lookup yields CDR1 SEHNR and CDR2 FQNEAQ (reference sequence). The V segment lost 5 bases and the J segment 3 bases; nucleotides outside the gene matches: 12. As DNA, the CDR3 is TGTGCCAGCAGCCATGGTGTCCGGACAGGAGAAGAGACCCAGTACTTC. Its protein product is CASSHGVRTGEETQYF. The variable domain in full, completed from reference TRBV7-9 and TRBJ2-5, reads DTGVSQNPRHKITKRGQNVTFRCDPISEHNRLYWYRQTLGQGPEFLTYFQNEAQLEKSRLLSDRFSAERPKGSFSTLEIQRTEQGDSAMYLCASSHGVRTGEETQYFGPGTRLLVL.

This clone has just one count. This chain connects TRBV5-4 to TRBJ2-7; D is perhaps TRBD1 (6 bases). Germline assignment: CDR1 SGHNT and CDR2 YYREEE (reference sequence). CDR3 length equals 13 residues. V was cut by 2 bases and J by 3 bases, with 9 bases left in between. CDR3 region: CASSFGQLYEQYF. In DNA, the CDR3 is TGTGCCAGCAGCTTTGGACAGCTCTACGAGCAGTACTTC. The variable domain in full, with the rest retrieved from reference TRBV5-4 and TRBJ2-7, is ETGVTQSPTHLIKTRGQQVTLRCSSQSGHNTVSWYQQALGQGPQFIFQYYREEENGRGNFPPRFSGLQFPNYSSELNVNALELDDSALYLCASSFGQLYEQYFGPGTRLTVT.

This clone appeared once. This sequence joins TRBV5-1 and TRBJ1-2; D is unresolved. The CDR3 has 15 residues. CDR1 and CDR2 (germline): SGHRS, YFSETQ. V lost 4 bases to trimming and J lost 3 bases, with 16 bases between them. CDR3 DNA sequence: TGCGCCAGCAGCCTGGACGGGATAAGGGACTATGGCTACACCTTC. It translates to CASSLDGIRDYGYTF.

V gene TRBV11-1 combines with J gene TRBJ2-3, with D perhaps matching TRBD2 (6 bases). Trimming removed 4 bases at V and 6 bases at J, with 17 bases between. The CDR3 contains 15 residues. Looked up from germline, CDR1 is SGHAT and CDR2 is FQDESV (reference sequence). The CDR3 is CASSSGTRTEDTQYF. CDR3 nucleotides: TGTGCCAGCAGCTCCGGGACTCGTACAGAGGATACGCAGTATTTT.

This CDR3 reads CSVLGLAGEGGTGELFF. The CDR3 DNA reads TGCAGCGTCCTGGGGCTAGCGGGAGAGGGGGGCACCGGGGAGCTGTTTTTT. The V call is TRBV29-1, the J call TRBJ2-2, with 10 bases identical to TRBD2. V gave up 6 bases and J gave up 4 bases; unmatched junction bases: 14. The length of the CDR3 is 17 residues. From germline, CDR1 is SQVTM and CDR2 ANQGSEA.

CDR3 DNA: TGTGCCAGCAGTTTATCCAGGGGGAGGTGGACTGAAGCTTTCTTT. It codes for CASSLSRGRWTEAFF. This chain connects TRBV27 to TRBJ1-1; 7 positions match TRBD1. The CDR3 totals 15 residues. Germline V gene lookup returns CDR1 MNHEY and CDR2 SMNVEV (reference sequence). V dropped 0 bases and J dropped 5; count of bases not matched to a gene: 6.

The rearrangement links TRBV11-2 to TRBJ2-7; 10 bases map to TRBD2. The germline gives CDR1 SGHAT, CDR2 FQNNGV. The CDR3 runs 15 residues. The V gene end was trimmed by 5 bases and the J gene end by 5 bases; junction bases not matched to a gene: 9. The CDR3 DNA follows: TGTGCCAGCAGCAGTCCTAGCGGGAGTAGGGACGAGCAGTACTTC. Its translation is CASSSPSGSRDEQYF.

V usage is TRBV4-1 and J usage is TRBJ2-5; no definite D call. Germline V CDR1 and CDR2: MGHRA, YSYEKL. Trimming removed 0 bases from V and 5 bases from J, with 4 bases in between. This CDR3 region has 12 residues. This CDR3 reads CASSQDRETQYF. The CDR3 nucleotides are TGCGCCAGCAGCCAAGACCGGGAGACCCAGTACTTC.

This chain connects TRBV27 to TRBJ1-5, with D perhaps matching TRBD1 (5 bases). The CDR3 sequence is 15 residues long. Trimming removed 5 bases from V and 0 bases from J, with 11 bases in between. Germline V lookup: CDR1 MNHEY, CDR2 SMNVEV (reference sequence). The CDR3 spells CASSDRDVSNQPQHF. The CDR3 DNA sequence: TGTGCCAGCAGTGACAGAGACGTTAGCAATCAGCCCCAGCATTTT.

V gene TRBV2 combines with J gene TRBJ1-2; TRBD1 aligns across 7 bases. The CDR3 is 13 amino acids. The junction had 5 bases not matched to a gene; V was cut back by 7 bases and J by 3 bases. Germline assignment: CDR1 SNHLY and CDR2 FYNNEI. CDR3 in amino acids: CASIDRAHYGYTF. The CDR3 DNA is TGTGCCAGCATCGACAGGGCGCACTATGGCTACACCTTC.

V usage is TRBV29-1 and J usage is TRBJ1-1; D is perhaps TRBD1 (5 bases). Germline CDR1 is SQVTM and CDR2 is ANQGSEA. The V gene lost 5 bases and the J gene lost 5 bases, with 15 bases spanning the gap. CDR3 length: 13 residues. CDR3 region: CSVRAGTGTEAFF. Here the CDR3 DNA reads TGCAGCGTTCGGGCGGGGACGGGTACTGAAGCTTTCTTT.

This rearrangement joins TRBV5-1 to TRBJ2-3, with 8 bases lining up with TRBD2. Germline CDR1 is SGHRS and CDR2 is YFSETQ. The length of the CDR3 is 20 residues. The V gene end was trimmed by 4 bases and the J gene end by 0 bases; junction bases not matched to a gene: 19. This chain's CDR3 is CASSLMVIAGSLTSTDTQYF. The DNA of the CDR3 is TGCGCCAGCAGCCTGATGGTAATAGCGGGATCACTCACTAGCACAGATACGCAGTATTTT.

The chain joins TRBV29-1 to TRBJ2-5, with TRBD1 identical over 8 bases. Germline loops: CDR1 SQVTM, CDR2 ANQGSEA. CDR3 length: 14 amino acids. V was pared by 5 bases and J by 5 bases, with 10 bases of the junction left unmatched. CDR3 protein: CSVNPDRGRETQYF. The CDR3 DNA follows: TGCAGCGTTAACCCCGACAGGGGTAGGGAGACCCAGTACTTC.